The rows below give T cell receptor beta chains drawn from one sample of a study of blood T cell repertoires in COVID-19. The assay was immunoSEQ multiplex PCR, and TCRdb's table has in-frame clones only and misses some. The sample contains 300,000 to 350,000 clones, roughly 87% of which appear only once. The sample was peripheral blood. Receptors were obtained from a man aged 18 to 29 with active or convalescent COVID-19. The CDR3 runs from the conserved cysteine through the conserved F or W. The D gene is left open where the match is weak. Size values are once, few and many counts, or a class for expanded clones, and some rows have none.

abundance: .; d_gene: .; v_gene: TRBV28; j_gene: TRBJ2-7; CDR3aa: CASRETRYEQYF; CDR3nt: TGTGCCAGCAGGGAGACTAGGTACGAGCAGTACTTC
abundance: .; d_gene: TRBD2; v_gene: TRBV7-9; j_gene: TRBJ2-3; CDR3aa: CASSLRGGGFTDTQYF; CDR3nt: TGTGCCAGCAGCTTACGCGGGGGGGGTTTCACAGATACGCAGTATTTT
abundance: .; d_gene: TRBD2; v_gene: TRBV9; j_gene: TRBJ2-1; CDR3aa: CASSPSGLGSYNEQFF; CDR3nt: TGTGCCAGCAGCCCTAGCGGGCTGGGGTCCTACAATGAGCAGTTCTTC
abundance: .; d_gene: .; v_gene: TRBV19; j_gene: TRBJ2-5; CDR3aa: CASSIDRETQYF; CDR3nt: TGTGCCAGTAGTATAGATAGAGAGACCCAGTACTTC
abundance: .; d_gene: .; v_gene: TRBV2; j_gene: TRBJ1-1; CDR3aa: CASSENPGKNTEAFF; CDR3nt: TGTGCCAGCAGTGAAAATCCGGGGAAGAACACTGAAGCTTTCTTT
abundance: few; d_gene: TRBD2; v_gene: TRBV7-3; j_gene: TRBJ2-7; CDR3aa: CASSLALAGFSEQYF; CDR3nt: TGTGCCAGCAGCTTAGCGCTAGCGGGATTCAGCGAGCAGTACTTC
abundance: few; d_gene: .; v_gene: TRBV9; j_gene: TRBJ1-2; CDR3aa: CASSVTPGWNYGYTF; CDR3nt: TGTGCCAGCAGCGTCACGCCAGGGTGGAACTATGGCTACACCTTC
abundance: .; d_gene: TRBD1; v_gene: TRBV7-8; j_gene: TRBJ1-2; CDR3aa: CASSFRTGGDGYTF; CDR3nt: TGTGCCAGCAGCTTTAGGACAGGGGGGGATGGCTACACCTTC
abundance: once; d_gene: TRBD2; v_gene: TRBV5-1; j_gene: TRBJ2-1; CDR3aa: CASTPRAGASSYNEQFF; CDR3nt: TGCGCCAGCACCCCCAGAGCGGGGGCGAGCTCCTACAATGAGCAGTTCTTC
abundance: .; d_gene: TRBD2; v_gene: TRBV28; j_gene: TRBJ2-7; CDR3aa: CASSLAAGGPIKQYF; CDR3nt: TGTGCCAGCAGTTTAGCCGCGGGAGGGCCGATTAAGCAGTACTTC
abundance: .; d_gene: .; v_gene: TRBV2; j_gene: TRBJ2-1; CDR3aa: CASSGAGPEQFF; CDR3nt: TGTGCCAGCAGTGGGGCCGGTCCGGAGCAGTTCTTC
abundance: .; d_gene: TRBD2; v_gene: TRBV7-2; j_gene: TRBJ2-1; CDR3aa: CASSYGTSGYNEQFF; CDR3nt: TGTGCCAGCAGCTATGGGACTAGCGGATACAATGAGCAGTTCTTC
abundance: .; d_gene: TRBD2; v_gene: TRBV13; j_gene: TRBJ2-5; CDR3aa: CASSLNGAGVWETQYF; CDR3nt: TGTGCCAGCAGCTTAAATGGAGCGGGAGTGTGGGAGACCCAGTACTTC
abundance: .; d_gene: .; v_gene: TRBV28; j_gene: TRBJ2-5; CDR3aa: CASSLEGGRRRETQYF; CDR3nt: TGTGCCAGCAGTTTGGAGGGAGGTCGACGGAGAGAGACCCAGTACTTC
abundance: .; d_gene: .; v_gene: TRBV15; j_gene: TRBJ1-6; CDR3aa: CATSRGDYNSPLHF; CDR3nt: TGTGCCACCAGCAGAGGCGACTATAATTCACCCCTCCACTTT
abundance: once; d_gene: .; v_gene: TRBV6-6; j_gene: TRBJ1-3; CDR3aa: CASLETGSSGNTIYF; CDR3nt: TGTGCCAGTCTGGAGACGGGTTCATCGGGAAACACCATATATTTT
abundance: .; d_gene: .; v_gene: TRBV5-1; j_gene: TRBJ1-5; CDR3aa: CASSLGTGPSPQHF; CDR3nt: TGCGCCAGCAGCTTGGGAACAGGGCCTTCGCCCCAGCATTTT
abundance: .; d_gene: .; v_gene: TRBV10-3; j_gene: TRBJ1-3; CDR3aa: CAIRLRVSGNTIYF; CDR3nt: TGTGCCATCAGGCTCAGGGTCTCTGGAAACACCATATATTTT
abundance: .; d_gene: .; v_gene: TRBV5-5; j_gene: TRBJ2-2; CDR3aa: CASSRPGVHGELFF; CDR3nt: TGTGCCAGCAGCCGACCCGGGGTTCACGGGGAGCTGTTTTTT
abundance: .; d_gene: .; v_gene: TRBV7-2; j_gene: TRBJ2-5; CDR3aa: CASSLGSGSWTQYF; CDR3nt: TGTGCCAGCAGCTTAGGGTCAGGTTCTTGGACCCAGTACTTC